This T cell receptor (beta chain) was sequenced during a study of blood T cell repertoires in COVID-19. Turning to the study itself: Samples taken during acute and convalescent COVID-19 were collected in the United States, Italy and Spain. The analysed material was cDNA or gDNA that came from T cells, B-cell-depleted T cells, or PBMCs.

Donors in Cohort 3 counted as recovered after two negative PCRs, clearance, or symptom resolution. The CDR3 totals 16 residues. Per the germline V gene, CDR1 is SGHTA and CDR2 is FQGNSA. V shed 2 bases and J 5 bases; nucleotides not matched to a gene: 5. Methods used by the authors: Estimation of nucleated cell counts relied on the amplification of reference gene primers. Only in-frame clones appear in the TCRdb table, and some are missing; sequencing was by immunoSEQ multiplex PCR. The V and J calls and clone size come from that table; D and trimming were worked out from the DNA. Among 190,000 or so clones, roughly 80% were seen once, and the ten largest hold 12%.

V is TRBV7-2 and J is TRBJ2-2; 10 bases align to TRBD2. The sequenced sample consisted of PBMCs or T cells enriched from blood (not recorded which). The clonotype originates from a man between 35 and 55 years old who had recovered from COVID-19. The DNA of the CDR3 is TGTGCCAGCAGCTTATCGCTAGCGGGAGTAACCGGGGAGCTGTTTTTT. Its protein product is CASSLSLAGVTGELFF.